This T cell receptor beta chain was identified in a study of beta chain features in type 1 diabetes. In this sample, this clone turned up a few times. This CDR3 is 14 amino acids long. Germline V gene sequence: CDR1 SGDLS, CDR2 YYNGEE. V lost 4 bases to trimming and J lost 0 bases, with 8 bases between them. What was sequenced were expressed TCRB transcripts, since all of the isolated RNA had been reverse transcribed. Assay: immunoSEQ multiplex PCR; the TCRdb copy retains only in-frame clones and omits some. This sample has some 500,000 clones, with approximately 10% found just once. In total, each donor contributed a single heparinised blood draw that averaged around 100 mL.

This clonotype was sampled from a woman between 18 and 29 years old in good health. The rearrangement links TRBV9 to TRBJ1-5; D not certain. Sequenced: naive CD4+ T cells from blood. The CDR3: CASSPQSSNQPQHF. The CDR3 DNA reads TGTGCCAGCAGCCCGCAATCTAGCAATCAGCCCCAGCATTTT.